This TCR beta chain was identified in a study of T cell changes during pregnancy in multiple sclerosis. Generated by immunoSEQ multiplex PCR, the TCRdb table keeps only in-frame clones and is missing some. The sample has 58,000 or so clones, about 92% seen once. Trimming pared 5 bases from V and 1 base from J, leaving 9 bases between. Germline V gene data show CDR1 as MNHNS and CDR2 as SASEGT. This CDR3 comprises 14 residues. This chain links TRBV6-1 with TRBJ2-4; D may be TRBD2 (5 bases). The TCR sequence derives from a female donor with multiple sclerosis, enrolled in a pregnancy study. Sample: peripheral blood, taken in the first trimester of pregnancy. The CDR3 sequence is CASSLGLAKNIQYF. The CDR3 DNA is TGTGCCAGCAGTCTCGGACTTGCCAAAAACATTCAGTACTTC.